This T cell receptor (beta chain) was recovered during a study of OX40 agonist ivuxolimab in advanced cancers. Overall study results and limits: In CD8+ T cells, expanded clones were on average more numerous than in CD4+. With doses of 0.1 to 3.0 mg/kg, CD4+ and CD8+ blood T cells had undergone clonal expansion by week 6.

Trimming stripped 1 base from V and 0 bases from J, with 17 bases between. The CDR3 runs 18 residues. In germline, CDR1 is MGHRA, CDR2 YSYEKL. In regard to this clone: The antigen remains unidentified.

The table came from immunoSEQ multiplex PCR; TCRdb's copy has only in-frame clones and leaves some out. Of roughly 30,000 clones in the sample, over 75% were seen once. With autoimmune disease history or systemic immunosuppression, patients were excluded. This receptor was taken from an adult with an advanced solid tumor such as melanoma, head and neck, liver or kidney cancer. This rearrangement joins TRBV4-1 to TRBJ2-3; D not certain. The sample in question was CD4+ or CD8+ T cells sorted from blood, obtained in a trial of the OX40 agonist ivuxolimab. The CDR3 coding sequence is TGCGCCAGCAGCCAAGCGCCAGAACGGGCCACTAGCACAGATACGCAGTATTTT. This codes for CASSQAPERATSTDTQYF.